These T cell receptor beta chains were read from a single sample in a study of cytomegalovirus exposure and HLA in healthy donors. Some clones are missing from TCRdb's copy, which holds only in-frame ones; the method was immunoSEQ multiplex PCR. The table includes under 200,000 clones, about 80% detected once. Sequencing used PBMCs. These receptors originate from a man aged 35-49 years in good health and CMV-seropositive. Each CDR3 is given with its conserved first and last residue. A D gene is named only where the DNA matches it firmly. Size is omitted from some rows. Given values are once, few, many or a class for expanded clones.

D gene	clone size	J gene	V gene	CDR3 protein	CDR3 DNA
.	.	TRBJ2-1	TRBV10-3	CAISDRNNEQFF	TGTGCCATCAGTGACAGAAACAATGAGCAGTTCTTC
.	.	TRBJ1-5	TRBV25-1	CASSYSNQPQHF	TGTGCCAGCAGCTATAGCAATCAGCCCCAGCATTTT
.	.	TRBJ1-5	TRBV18	CASSPTGKDQPQHF	TGTGCCAGCTCACCAACAGGGAAAGACCAGCCCCAGCATTTT
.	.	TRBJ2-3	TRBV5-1	CASSLAPQGSSTDTQYF	TGCGCCAGCAGCTTGGCCCCGCAGGGCTCTAGCACAGATACGCAGTATTTT
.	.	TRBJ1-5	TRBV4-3	CASSQVGGSNQPQHF	TGCGCCAGCAGCCAAGTAGGGGGTAGCAATCAGCCCCAGCATTTT
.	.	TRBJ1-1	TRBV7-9	CASSFGITEAFF	TGTGCCAGCAGCTTTGGCATCACTGAAGCTTTCTTT
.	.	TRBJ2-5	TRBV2	CASSEVQGVPQYF	TGTGCCAGCAGTGAAGTTCAAGGGGTTCCCCAGTACTTC
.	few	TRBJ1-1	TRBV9	CASSVGRDTEAFF	TGTGCCAGCAGCGTAGGACGGGACACTGAAGCTTTCTTT
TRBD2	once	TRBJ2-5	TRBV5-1	CASSPGLAMQETQYF	TGCGCCAGCAGCCCGGGACTAGCGATGCAGGAGACCCAGTACTTC
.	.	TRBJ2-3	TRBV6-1	CASRLGQSIDTQYF	TGTGCCAGCAGACTTGGACAGAGTATAGATACGCAGTATTTT
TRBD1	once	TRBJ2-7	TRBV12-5	CASGLGQGSYEQYF	TGTGCTAGTGGCCTCGGACAGGGGTCCTACGAGCAGTACTTC
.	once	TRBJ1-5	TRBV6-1	CASSEGGPGQPQHF	TGTGCCAGCAGTGAAGGGGGGCCGGGCCAGCCCCAGCATTTT
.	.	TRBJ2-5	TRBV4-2	CASSQGSAGREETQYF	TGTGCCAGCAGCCAAGGGTCGGCGGGTCGAGAAGAGACCCAGTACTTC
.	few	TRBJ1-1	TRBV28	CASSTGHYTEAFF	TGTGCCAGCAGTACTGGACATTACACTGAAGCTTTCTTT
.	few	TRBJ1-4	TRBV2	CASRGQGLLFF	TGTGCCAGCAGGGGGCAGGGATTACTGTTTTTT
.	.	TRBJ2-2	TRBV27	CASGLWNTGELFF	TGTGCCAGCGGGCTATGGAACACCGGGGAGCTGTTTTTT
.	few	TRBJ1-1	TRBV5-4	CASSLGGVTDTEAFF	TGTGCCAGCAGCTTGGGTGGGGTGACAGACACTGAAGCTTTCTTT
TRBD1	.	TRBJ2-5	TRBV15	CATSRDLGGPDTPQETQYF	TGTGCCACCAGCAGAGATCTAGGGGGCCCAGATACGCCCCAAGAGACCCAGTACTTC
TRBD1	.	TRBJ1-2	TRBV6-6	CASRRDRVEGYTF	TGTGCCAGCAGGCGCGACAGGGTTGAGGGCTACACCTTC
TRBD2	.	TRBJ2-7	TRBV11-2	CASSSRTSGRYYEQYF	TGTGCCAGCAGCTCCCGGACTAGCGGGCGTTACTACGAGCAGTACTTC
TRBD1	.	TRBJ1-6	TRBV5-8	CASSSQGVKTPNSPLHF	TGTGCCAGCAGTTCACAGGGGGTAAAAACCCCTAATTCACCCCTCCACTTT
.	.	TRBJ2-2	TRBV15	CATSREGRGTGELFF	TGTGCCACCAGCAGAGAGGGTAGAGGGACCGGGGAGCTGTTTTTT
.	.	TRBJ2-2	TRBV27	CASSLSTGELFF	TGTGCCAGCAGTCTTAGCACCGGGGAGCTGTTTTTT
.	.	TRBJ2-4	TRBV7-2	CASSLIWQGAKNIQYF	TGTGCCAGCAGCTTAATCTGGCAGGGAGCCAAAAACATTCAGTACTTC
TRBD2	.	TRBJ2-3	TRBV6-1	CASSEIRSGGGQDTQYF	TGTGCCAGCAGTGAAATTCGGAGCGGGGGGGGCCAAGATACGCAGTATTTT
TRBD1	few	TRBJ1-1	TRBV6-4	CASSRFPGQWNTEAFF	TGTGCCAGCAGCAGATTCCCGGGACAGTGGAACACTGAAGCTTTCTTT
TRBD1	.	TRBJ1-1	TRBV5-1	CASWDSLNTEAFF	TGCGCCAGCTGGGACAGCCTGAACACTGAAGCTTTCTTT
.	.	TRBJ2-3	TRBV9	CASSSGGGTSTDTQYF	TGTGCCAGCAGCTCGGGTGGCGGGACTAGCACAGATACGCAGTATTTT
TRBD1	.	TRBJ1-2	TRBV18	CASSPSQTGGYGYTF	TGTGCCAGCTCACCCAGCCAAACAGGGGGCTATGGCTACACCTTC
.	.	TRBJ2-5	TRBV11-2	CASSVQGNKETQYF	TGTGCCAGCAGCGTACAGGGAAACAAAGAGACCCAGTACTTC
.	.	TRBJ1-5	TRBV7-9	CAISGGSVGHQPQHF	TGTGCCATCTCAGGAGGGAGTGTGGGTCATCAGCCCCAGCATTTT
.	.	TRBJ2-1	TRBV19	CASSPRGGEQFF	TGTGCCAGTAGTCCTCGGGGAGGTGAGCAGTTCTTC
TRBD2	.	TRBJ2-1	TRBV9	CASSVTLAGGLNEQFF	TGTGCCAGCAGCGTAACCCTAGCGGGGGGGCTCAATGAGCAGTTCTTC
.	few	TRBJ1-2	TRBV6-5	CASSYLGDYGYTF	TGTGCCAGCAGCTACCTAGGAGACTATGGCTACACCTTC
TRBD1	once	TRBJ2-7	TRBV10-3	CAIRPGTGSSEQYF	TGTGCCATCAGACCCGGGACAGGGTCGTCTGAGCAGTACTTC
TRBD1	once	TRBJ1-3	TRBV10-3	CANQGDSGNTIYF	TGTGCCAACCAGGGGGACTCTGGAAACACCATATATTTT
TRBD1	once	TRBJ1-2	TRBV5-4	CASSLAGTGYAYGYTF	TGTGCCAGCAGCTTAGCCGGGACAGGGTATGCCTATGGCTACACCTTC
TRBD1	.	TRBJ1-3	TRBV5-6	CASSLWTGGSGNTIYF	TGTGCCAGCAGCTTGTGGACAGGGGGCTCTGGAAACACCATATATTTT
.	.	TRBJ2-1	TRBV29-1	CSVPHVDSAYNEQFF	TGCAGCGTACCACACGTAGACTCGGCCTACAATGAGCAGTTCTTC
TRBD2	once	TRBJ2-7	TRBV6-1	CASKIAGPSNEQYF	TGTGCCAGCAAAATAGCGGGACCCTCCAACGAGCAGTACTTC
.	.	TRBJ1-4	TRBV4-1	CASSKDRQGRHEKLFF	TGTGCCAGCAGCAAAGATCGGCAGGGCAGACATGAAAAACTGTTTTTT
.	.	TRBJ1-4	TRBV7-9	CASSLTGSPFFF	TGTGCCAGCAGTCTAACGGGGAGTCCGTTTTTTTTT
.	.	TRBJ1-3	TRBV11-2	CASSSQGGSGNTIYF	TGTGCCAGCAGCTCCCAAGGGGGCTCTGGAAACACCATATATTTT
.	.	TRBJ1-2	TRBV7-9	CASSFDSYRAGGYTF	TGTGCCAGCAGTTTCGACAGCTACAGGGCGGGTGGCTACACCTTC
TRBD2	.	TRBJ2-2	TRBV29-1	CSVRRTSGNTGELFF	TGCAGCGTTCGACGGACTAGCGGAAACACCGGGGAGCTGTTTTTT
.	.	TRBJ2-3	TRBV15	CATSRGSTDTQYF	TGTGCCACCAGTAGGGGCAGCACAGATACGCAGTATTTT